Here is one T cell receptor beta chain with its context. The antigen is unknown. These data belong to a study of OX40 agonist ivuxolimab in advanced cancers. Across the study: An anti-OX40 (CD134) antibody with agonistic activity, ivuxolimab, was administered to patients. Subjects had a mean age of approximately 60 years, with a range of roughly 20 to 79; around 80% were male. Points from the study as a whole: At doses 0.1 to 3.0 mg/kg, CD4+ and CD8+ clones expanded.

The table came from immunoSEQ multiplex PCR; TCRdb's copy has only in-frame clones and leaves some out. The data show tens of thousands of clones, approximately 83% seen once. Source: CD4+ or CD8+ T cells sorted from blood, taken in a trial of the OX40 agonist ivuxolimab. This TCR was sampled from an adult with an advanced solid tumor such as melanoma, head and neck, liver or kidney cancer.

The CDR3: CASSYSTVYEQYF. CDR3 nucleotide sequence: TGTGCCAGCAGTTACTCGACGGTCTACGAGCAGTACTTC. The V gene is TRBV6-6, the J gene TRBJ2-7; D is undetermined. V lost 0 bases and J lost 3, with 6 bases in between. The CDR3 has 13 amino acids. Germline CDR1 and CDR2: MNHNY and SVGAGI (reference sequence).